A selection of T cell receptor beta chains follows, all from one sample in a study of T-cell reconstitution after alpha-beta-depleted transplantation in children. TCRdb fed the PCR reads into MiXCR, producing one record per CDR3 protein. Seen here are some 600,000 distinct CDR3 sequences, 10% to 15% observed once, and the top ten hold approximately 2.1%. The sample in question was PBMCs, mostly from graft donor cells, obtained 360 days after TCRalphabeta/CD19-depleted stem cell transplant. The receptors derive from a male patient aged 10 to 17 who had a stem cell transplant for acute myeloid leukemia, so the T cells may come from the graft donor. The CDR3 runs from the conserved cysteine through the conserved F or W. D genes are given only for firm matches. Clone size, where shown, is once, few, many, or a class for clones that have expanded.

clone size | D gene | J gene | V gene | CDR3 DNA | CDR3 protein
few | . | TRBJ1-1 | TRBV20-1 | TGCAGTGCTAGATCAGGACAGCTCATGAACACTGAAGCTTTCTTT | CSARSGQLMNTEAFF
many | TRBD2 | TRBJ2-1 | TRBV14 | TGTGCCAGCAGCCAAGATCAGGTTGTAGCGGGAGAGAGGTACAATGAGCAGTTCTTC | CASSQDQVVAGERYNEQFF
few | . | TRBJ2-7 | TRBV12-3/TRBV12-4 | TGTGCCAGCAGTTTATTAGGGCTGAAAGATTCCAAACACGAGCAGTACTTC | CASSLLGLKDSKHEQYF
. | . | TRBJ2-4 | TRBV15 | TGTGCCACCAGCAGAGATTCTGGCGGTGGGGACATTCAGTACTTC | CATSRDSGGGDIQYF
few | TRBD2 | TRBJ2-1 | TRBV2 | TGTGCCAGCGAGGACATATTGGCGGGGGACAATGAGCAGTTCTTC | CASEDILAGDNEQFF
few | TRBD1 | TRBJ2-1 | TRBV29-1 | TGCAGCGTTGACAGGGACAGGGCCTACAATGAGCAGTTCTTC | CSVDRDRAYNEQFF
many | . | TRBJ2-5 | TRBV12-3/TRBV12-4 | TGTGCCAGCACCTTAGCCCGTTCGACCCAGTACTTC | CASTLARSTQYF
. | . | TRBJ2-3 | TRBV7-9 | TGTGCCAGCAGGTTCGTGGCGGGGTCAGGCACAGATACGCAGTATTTT | CASRFVAGSGTDTQYF
many | TRBD2 | TRBJ2-5 | TRBV20-1 | TGCAGTCGACTAGCGCTCGAGACCCAGTACTTC | CSRLALETQYF
few | . | TRBJ1-2 | TRBV30 | TGTGCCTGGAGTGTACTTAAGACCCATGGTGACTACACCTTC | CAWSVLKTHGDYTF
few | . | TRBJ2-6 | TRBV4-3 | TGCGCCAGCAGCCAATACGGCAGGGGATACTCTGGGGCCAACGTCCTGACTTTC | CASSQYGRGYSGANVLTF
. | . | TRBJ2-2 | TRBV20-1 | TGCAGTGCTAGTAGGAGGGGCACCGGGGAGCTGTTTTTT | CSASRRGTGELFF
. | . | TRBJ2-2 | TRBV4-3 | TGCGCCAGCAGCCAAGGTCTTATCAGCTACACGAACACCGGGGAGCTGTTTTTT | CASSQGLISYTNTGELFF
. | TRBD2 | TRBJ2-3 | TRBV10-3 | TGTGCCATCAGTGGACTAGCGGGATACACAGATACGCAGTATTTT | CAISGLAGYTDTQYF
many | TRBD2 | TRBJ2-1 | TRBV29-1 | TGCAGCGTTGCGAATGGACTAGCGGTGGGGAATGAGCAGTTCTTC | CSVANGLAVGNEQFF